The rows below give T cell receptor beta chains drawn from one sample of a study of blood T cell repertoires in COVID-19. Clones were read by immunoSEQ multiplex PCR, and TCRdb kept only the in-frame ones, dropping some. The sample has 200,000 to 250,000 clones; around 84% are singletons. Source material: peripheral blood. Receptors were obtained from a woman aged 55-69 years who had recovered from COVID-19. Each CDR3 is given without its conserved first and last residue.

V gene	CDR3 length	CDR3 protein
TRBV7-9	14	ASSRSLGPSTDTQY
TRBV18	12	ASSPSGQNSPLH
TRBV4-1	15	ASSQDLGQFWNTEAF
TRBV6-5	12	ASSGTGRGGALH
TRBV7-8	14	ASSFSPAGGYNEQF
TRBV30	12	AWMTGRGADTQY
TRBV30	15	AWSGAKLSSYNSPLH
TRBV6-2/TRBV6-3	14	ASSYYPGVHQETQY
TRBV23-1	15	ASSQSRSDISVDTIY
TRBV9	15	ASSVVRGTSGHNEQF
TRBV7-2	13	ASSSTGGSQDTIY
TRBV30	14	AWSVRLAGSYNEQF
TRBV11-2	10	ASSLNRGVST
TRBV29-1	9	SVTSGDEQY
TRBV7-2	12	ASIQVAGANVLT